The 22 T cell receptor beta chains presented below share a single source sample, sequenced in a study of shared clonotypes between healthy human individuals. Produced via immunoSEQ multiplex PCR; TCRdb's table is partial and in-frame only. The table lists over 850,000 clones, 78% of them singletons. What was sequenced was memory CD4+ T cells from PBMCs. Subset described: CD45RA-negative fraction. Every receptor here comes from a man aged 18 to 35 in good health. Some clones in this sample may be carry-over from other donors' samples.

The chain combines TRBV19 with TRBJ1-5; possible D gene TRBD1, 5 bases. The V and J ends lost 4 bases and 2 bases respectively, with 12 bases between them. Germline loops: CDR1 LNHDA, CDR2 SQIVND (reference sequence). The CDR3 sequence is 15 residues long. The chain's CDR3 is CASSTGREGNQPQHF. The CDR3 nucleotides are TGTGCCAGTAGTACAGGGAGAGAAGGCAATCAGCCCCAGCATTTT. Looking up the rest from reference TRBV19 and TRBJ1-5 gives the full variable domain: DGGITQSPKYLFRKEGQNVTLSCEQNLNHDAMYWYRQDPGQGLRLIYYSQIVNDFQKGDIAEGYSVSREKKESFPLTVTSAQKNPTAFYLCASSTGREGNQPQHFGDGTRLSIL.

This clone came up once. This rearrangement joins TRBV4-3 to TRBJ2-1; 8 nucleotides agree with TRBD2. The CDR3 covers 16 residues. Per the germline V gene, CDR1 is LGHNA and CDR2 is YSLEER. Trimming at V came to 1 base and at J to 2 bases, leaving 4 bases not matched to a gene. This CDR3 reads CASSQGLASTYNEQFF. The CDR3 nucleotides read TGCGCCAGCAGCCAAGGACTAGCGAGCACCTACAATGAGCAGTTCTTC.

Points on this clone: Possible read error: a much larger clone is one base away. Other DNA sequences within the sample encode an identical CDR3. The chain links TRBV2 to TRBJ1-1, with D possibly TRBD1 on 6 matching bases. The germline gives CDR1 SNHLY, CDR2 FYNNEI. This CDR3 has 14 amino acids. As DNA, the CDR3 is TGTGCCAGCGAAGCGAACAGGGCGGGCACTGAAGCCTTCTTT. It yields the protein CASEANRAGTEAFF.

The V gene is TRBV6-5, the J gene TRBJ2-7, with a weak D call TRBD2 (6 bases). The CDR3 has 14 amino acids. V was clipped by 5 bases and J by 2 bases, with 13 bases between them. Germline V CDR1 and CDR2: MNHEY, SVGAGI. The CDR3 spells CASSPGSLAYEQYF. The CDR3 nucleotides are TGTGCCAGCAGTCCCGGGAGTCTGGCCTACGAGCAGTACTTC.

CDR3 loop: CASSLTGVEFEAFF. Here the CDR3 DNA reads TGTGCCAGCAGCTTGACAGGGGTGGAATTTGAAGCTTTCTTT. V and J are TRBV13 and TRBJ1-1; 8 nucleotides match TRBD1. V dropped 3 bases and J dropped 7; count of bases not matched to a gene: 7. The CDR3 extends over 14 amino acids. Per the germline V gene, CDR1 is PRHDT and CDR2 is FYEKMQ (reference sequence).

This chain connects TRBV10-3 to TRBJ1-1; 9 positions match TRBD1. V was clipped by 6 bases and J by 5 bases; unmatched bases: 7. Germline CDR1 is ENHRY and CDR2 is SYGVKD. The CDR3 runs 14 residues. The CDR3 coding sequence is TGTGCCATCAGAGACGACAGGGGGGGAACTGAAGCTTTCTTT. It encodes CAIRDDRGGTEAFF.

This clone was recorded only once. The V call is TRBV9, the J call TRBJ2-7; 9 bases match TRBD2. This CDR3 comprises 16 residues. Germline V gene sequence: CDR1 SGDLS, CDR2 YYNGEE. J lost 0 bases, V lost 2 bases, and 6 bases had no gene match. This chain's CDR3 is CASSVSGGPSSYEQYF. In nucleotides, the CDR3 is TGTGCCAGCAGCGTTAGCGGGGGCCCCAGCTCCTACGAGCAGTACTTC.

This clone has a single count. This sequence joins TRBV4-3 and TRBJ2-2; 13 bases are a match to TRBD2. The trim removed 0 bases at V and 6 bases at J, leaving 4 bases unmatched. Germline V gives CDR1 LGHNA, CDR2 YSLEER. The CDR3 length is 17 residues. The CDR3 sequence is CASSQESTSGRAGELFF. The CDR3 nucleotides are TGCGCCAGCAGCCAAGAATCCACTAGCGGGAGGGCCGGGGAGCTGTTTTTT.

CDR3 in DNA: TGTGCCAGCAGCTTAGGGCAGGGGGCGCAAGGAAACACCATATATTTT. Amino acids: CASSLGQGAQGNTIYF. The chain couples TRBV7-2 to TRBJ1-3, with TRBD1 matching 8 bases. Germline CDR1 SGHTA, CDR2 FQGNSA. Germline trimming cut 1 base from V and 4 bases from J; bases unmatched to any gene: 6. The CDR3 loop spans 16 amino acids.

CDR3: CASSQDPAQRGYTF. In DNA, the CDR3 is TGCGCCAGCAGCCAAGATCCAGCGCAGCGTGGCTACACCTTC. The chain uses TRBV4-3 and TRBJ1-2; no firm D call. Germline assignment: CDR1 LGHNA and CDR2 YSLEER. This CDR3 is 14 amino acids long. Deletions cut 0 bases from V and 7 bases from J, with 12 bases between.

The chain joins TRBV4-2 to TRBJ2-1, with TRBD1 identical over 11 bases. Losses at the gene ends were 1 base for V and 8 bases for J; bases not matched to a gene: 10. Germline V lookup: CDR1 LGHNA, CDR2 YNFKEQ. The CDR3 extends over 17 amino acids. The CDR3 nucleotides read TGTGCCAGCAGCCAAGCCTTAAACCGGGACAGGGGGTATGAGCAGTTCTTC. It yields the protein CASSQALNRDRGYEQFF.

The V gene is TRBV5-1, the J gene TRBJ1-2; 7 bases are a match to TRBD1. Per the germline V gene, CDR1 is SGHRS and CDR2 is YFSETQ. Trimming took 4 bases from V and 2 from J; bases not matched to a gene: 5. There are 14 residues in the CDR3. The CDR3 DNA sequence: TGCGCCAGCAGCGTTTCACAGGGGAACTATGGCTACACCTTC. It specifies CASSVSQGNYGYTF.

The V gene is TRBV28, the J gene TRBJ2-7; D call uncertain. Trimming pared 7 bases from V and 5 bases from J, leaving 9 bases between. The CDR3 runs to 11 residues. CDR1 and CDR2 from the germline V gene are MDHEN and SYDVKM. The CDR3 bases are TGTGCCAGCACTCAACACCACGAGCAGTACTTC. Its translation: CASTQHHEQYF.

This chain uses TRBV6-1 with TRBJ2-3; no clear D. The CDR3 loop spans 12 amino acids. Germline V lookup: CDR1 MNHNS, CDR2 SASEGT. V was clipped by 7 bases and J by 2 bases, with 7 bases between them. This CDR3 is CASTTPTDTQYF. CDR3 DNA: TGTGCCAGCACGACCCCCACAGATACGCAGTATTTT.

The genes are TRBV2 and TRBJ1-2, with a weak D call TRBD1 (5 bases). The V end lost 7 bases, the J end lost 4 bases, and 22 bases lay between the germline ends. CDR1 is SNHLY and CDR2 is FYNNEI in the germline V gene. This CDR3 region has 16 residues. CDR3 bases: TGTGCCAGCACCGAGGGCAGGGCCGTCACCCTCTATGGCTACACCTTC. As protein: CASTEGRAVTLYGYTF.

V and J are TRBV25-1 and TRBJ1-2, with 7 bases that match TRBD1. The germline gives CDR1 MGHDK, CDR2 SYGVNS. This CDR3 is built from 13 residues. The trim removed 7 bases at V and 3 bases at J, leaving 5 bases unmatched. The CDR3 here is CASTRDSDYGYTF. DNA of the CDR3: TGTGCCAGCACTAGGGACAGCGACTATGGCTACACCTTC.

This chain uses TRBV7-8 with TRBJ2-1; TRBD1 aligns across 8 bases. The CDR3 runs 15 residues. Germline CDR1 SGHVS, CDR2 FQNEAQ. Germline trimming cut 4 bases from V and 7 bases from J; bases unmatched to any gene: 9. DNA for the CDR3: TGTGCCAGCAGCTATCGGGGACAGGCAAGGAATGAGCAGTTCTTC. Encoded protein: CASSYRGQARNEQFF. The full variable domain, rest sourced from reference TRBV7-8 and TRBJ2-1, is GAGVSQSPRYKVAKRGQDVALRCDPISGHVSLFWYQQALGQGPEFLTYFQNEAQLDKSGLPSDRFFAERPEGSVSTLKIQRTQQEDSAVYLCASSYRGQARNEQFFGPGTRLTVL.

Worth noting for this clone: With a much larger clone just one base away, this may be a read error. V is TRBV11-2 and J is TRBJ2-3, with D hard to call. Germline assignment: CDR1 SGHAT and CDR2 FQNNGV. The CDR3 sequence is 13 residues long. V was pared by 3 bases and J by 0 bases, with 4 bases between. The CDR3 sequence is CASSFDSTDTQYF. The CDR3 DNA is TGTGCCAGCAGCTTCGATAGCACAGATACGCAGTATTTT.

In this sample, this clone turned up once. The rearrangement uses TRBV6-1 and TRBJ2-3; D might be TRBD2 (6 bases). The CDR3 consists of 14 residues. V lost 8 bases, J lost 7 bases, and 19 bases lay in between. Looked up from germline, CDR1 is MNHNS and CDR2 is SASEGT. CDR3 DNA sequence: TGTGCCAGCTTCGAGGTAGCTAGCGCGAATACGCAGTATTTT. Translated: CASFEVASANTQYF.

Many counts were recorded for this clone. The rearrangement joins TRBV16 to TRBJ2-4, with TRBD2 matching 8 bases. With 4 bases clipped from V and 0 bases from J, the junction kept 14 bases outside the gene matches. The CDR3 spans 19 residues. Germline CDR1 reads KGHSY; CDR2 reads FQNENV. CDR3 DNA sequence: TGTGCCAGCAGCCTCGGGCGCTTTAGGCTAGCGGGAGCCAAAAACATTCAGTACTTC. This translates into CASSLGRFRLAGAKNIQYF.

The rearrangement joins TRBV25-1 to TRBJ1-1; 7 bases match TRBD1. The CDR3 sequence is 14 residues long. V was clipped by 8 bases and J by 1 base; unmatched bases: 7. The germline V gene has CDR1 MGHDK and CDR2 SYGVNS. The CDR3 region is CASSRQGRNTEAFF. The CDR3 nucleotides read TGTGCCAGCTCACGACAGGGTCGGAACACTGAAGCTTTCTTT.

The chain carries TRBV7-9 and TRBJ2-3; D unclear. Germline values: CDR1 SEHNR, CDR2 FQNEAQ (reference sequence). The V and J ends lost 1 base and 8 bases respectively, with 7 bases between them. The CDR3 contains 12 residues. The CDR3 sequence: CASSLGLITQYF. The CDR3 DNA follows: TGTGCCAGCAGCTTAGGGCTGATTACGCAGTATTTT.